The 18 T cell receptor beta chains below all came from one sample that was sequenced in a study of blood T cell repertoires in COVID-19. Produced via immunoSEQ multiplex PCR; TCRdb's table is partial and in-frame only. The repertoire consists of hundreds of thousands of clones, with more than 70% occurring once and the leading ten covering about 6%. What was sequenced was peripheral blood. The receptors derive from a woman of 80 years or more with COVID-19, enrolled during active disease.

J is TRBJ2-1 and V is TRBV4-1; 11 bases agree with TRBD1. The CDR3 is 15 residues long. The J segment lost 6 bases and the V segment lost 4 bases, leaving 5 bases of the junction unmatched. CDR1 and CDR2 from the germline V gene are MGHRA and YSYEKL. Here the CDR3 reads CASSPLDRGLNEQFF. CDR3 bases: TGCGCCAGCAGCCCGCTGGACAGGGGGCTCAATGAGCAGTTCTTC.

DNA for the CDR3: TGCGCCAGCAGCAAAGACGGGGGGAGGTCAGATACGCAGTATTTT. Translated: CASSKDGGRSDTQYF. V gene TRBV10-1 combines with J gene TRBJ2-3; 7 bases align to TRBD2. V shed 6 bases and J 4 bases; nucleotides not matched to a gene: 10. The germline CDR1 and CDR2 sequences are WNHNN and SYGVQD (reference sequence). The length of the CDR3 is 15 residues.

This clone occurred once. The genes are TRBV4-3 and TRBJ1-2; D not certain. The V gene lost 0 bases and the J gene lost 1 base, with 6 bases spanning the gap. Germline values: CDR1 LGHNA, CDR2 YSLEER. This CDR3 is built from 14 residues. CDR3 DNA: TGCGCCAGCAGCCAAGACCTAATTAACTATGGCTACACCTTC. This codes for CASSQDLINYGYTF.

The rearrangement joins TRBV29-1 to TRBJ2-3; a possible D gene is TRBD2 (5 bases). The CDR3 contains 12 residues. Germline CDR1 and CDR2: SQVTM and ANQGSEA. With 8 bases removed from V and 3 bases from J, the gap between germline ends came to 12 bases. CDR3 coding DNA: TGCAGCTATCTTCCGGGGACAGATACGCAGTATTTT. Translating gives CSYLPGTDTQYF.

V is TRBV28 and J is TRBJ2-7; 7 bases align to TRBD1. This CDR3 has 14 residues. From germline, CDR1 is MDHEN and CDR2 SYDVKM. V lost 4 bases to trimming and J lost 2 bases; unmatched junction nucleotides: 5. Here the CDR3 DNA reads TGTGCCAGCAGTTCCGGGACAGCGACCTACGAGCAGTACGTC. Its translation is CASSSGTATYEQYV.

A remark on this clone: Other nucleotide sequences in the sample specify the same CDR3. The chain links TRBV3-1 (or the pseudogene TRBV3-2) to TRBJ1-5, with 7 bases aligning to TRBD1. The CDR3 has 14 amino acids. Germline CDR1 is LGHDT and CDR2 is YNNKEL (reference sequence). The V segment lost 3 bases and the J segment 1 base; nucleotides outside the gene matches: 0. The CDR3 region is CASSQDRSNQPQHF. The CDR3 DNA follows: TGTGCCAGCAGCCAGGACAGGAGCAATCAGCCCCAGCATTTT.

The CDR3: CASIDLNTDEQFF. Written as DNA, the CDR3 is TGTGCCAGCATAGATTTGAATACCGATGAGCAGTTCTTC. V and J are TRBV6-5 and TRBJ2-1; no firm D call. The CDR3 is 13 residues long. The germline V gene has CDR1 MNHEY and CDR2 SVGAGI. V was shortened by 7 bases and J by 8 bases, with 15 bases between the two germline ends.

The chain combines TRBV4-1 with TRBJ2-1; 10 positions match TRBD1. V lost 6 bases and J lost 9; bases outside the gene matches: 11. CDR1 is MGHRA and CDR2 is YSYEKL in the germline V gene. This CDR3 has 15 residues. As DNA, the CDR3 is TGCGCCAGCAGTGGTGAGGGGACAGGGGTGGGTGAGCAGTTCTTC. Residues: CASSGEGTGVGEQFF.

The chain employs TRBV7-6 and TRBJ2-3, with D unclear. Germline CDR1 SGHVS, CDR2 FNYEAQ. The V end was cut by 0 bases, the J end by 6 bases, with 16 bases between. This CDR3 is built from 16 residues. CDR3 nucleotide sequence: TGTGCCAGCAGCTTAGCGGATCTTCCCCGGGTGGATACGCAGTATTTT. Encoded protein: CASSLADLPRVDTQYF.

The rearrangement uses TRBV19 and TRBJ2-7; 8 bases are shared with TRBD1. Germline V lookup: CDR1 LNHDA, CDR2 SQIVND (reference sequence). V lost 5 bases to trimming and J lost 5 bases; unmatched junction nucleotides: 11. This CDR3 is built from 15 residues. The CDR3 DNA reads as TGTGCCAGTAGTGTCAGGGGGCTTTACGTTAACGAGCAGTACTTC. Residues: CASSVRGLYVNEQYF.

This clone was counted a single time. The CDR3 sequence: CASSPPRVGGAINGYTF. The DNA for the CDR3 is TGCGCCAGCAGCCCCCCCCGGGTTGGGGGCGCCATCAATGGCTACACCTTC. V and J are TRBV10-1 and TRBJ1-2; D might be TRBD1 (6 bases). This CDR3 spans 17 amino acids. V was shortened by 6 bases and J by 6 bases, with 26 bases between the two germline ends. Germline-derived CDR1 and CDR2 are WNHNN and SYGVQD (reference sequence).

J is TRBJ1-1 and V is TRBV12-3 or TRBV12-4, with TRBD1 identical over 7 bases. The CDR3 is made up of 13 amino acids. V dropped 4 bases and J dropped 8; count of bases not matched to a gene: 7. CDR3 DNA sequence: TGTGCCAGCAGTTGGACAGGACTACCCGAAGCTTTCTTT. This sequence encodes CASSWTGLPEAFF.

The V gene is TRBV15, the J gene TRBJ1-2, with a weak D call TRBD1 (5 bases). V lost 0 bases, J lost 8 bases, and 16 bases lay in between. CDR1 and CDR2 from the germline V gene are LNHNV and YYDKDF (reference sequence). CDR3 length: 15 amino acids. Here the CDR3 reads CATSRDSLDIDGYTF. CDR3 nucleotides: TGTGCCACCAGCAGAGATTCCCTGGACATTGACGGCTACACCTTC.

This chain links TRBV19 with TRBJ1-5; 9 nucleotides line up with TRBD1. CDR3 length: 15 amino acids. V shed 4 bases, J shed 4 bases, and the junction held 5 bases outside the gene matches. From germline, CDR1 is LNHDA and CDR2 SQIVND (reference sequence). This chain's CDR3 is CASSTRQGGNQPQHF. CDR3 bases: TGTGCCAGTAGTACCCGACAGGGGGGAAATCAGCCCCAGCATTTT.

The chain links TRBV24-1 to TRBJ1-2, with D possibly being TRBD1 (6 bases). Trimming removed 4 bases from V and 3 bases from J, with 17 bases in between. The CDR3 is 16 residues long. The germline V gene encodes CDR1 KGHDR and CDR2 SFDVKD. The CDR3 region has the DNA TGTGCCACCAGTGAACGGCTCCGGCAGGGGCACTATGGCTACACCTTC. Encoded protein: CATSERLRQGHYGYTF.

The chain recombines TRBV6-5 with TRBJ2-2; 7 positions agree with TRBD2. Germline CDR1 reads MNHEY; CDR2 reads SVGAGI. This CDR3 has 15 residues. V shed 4 bases, J shed 6 bases, and the junction held 8 bases outside the gene matches. In nucleotides, the CDR3 is TGTGCCAGCAGTTCGGGACTATCGGCGGCCGGGGAGCTGTTTTTT. This translates into CASSSGLSAAGELFF.

The chain couples TRBV30 to TRBJ2-5; a weak D match, TRBD2 (7 bases). Germline CDR1 is GTSNPN and CDR2 is SVGIG (reference sequence). The germline V and J ends were trimmed by 4 bases and 5 bases, with 14 bases remaining between them. The CDR3 extends over 13 amino acids. The CDR3 loop reads CAWKGGPWETQYF. The CDR3 bases are TGTGCCTGGAAGGGGGGGCCCTGGGAGACCCAGTACTTC.

The chain links TRBV7-2 to TRBJ1-2; D is possibly TRBD1 (5 bases). Germline V lookup: CDR1 SGHTA, CDR2 FQGNSA. CDR3 size: 12 residues. Trimming pared 1 base from V and 12 bases from J, leaving 12 bases between. CDR3 nucleotides: TGTGCCAGCAGCTTAGAAATCACAGGAGACACCTTC. Amino acids: CASSLEITGDTF.